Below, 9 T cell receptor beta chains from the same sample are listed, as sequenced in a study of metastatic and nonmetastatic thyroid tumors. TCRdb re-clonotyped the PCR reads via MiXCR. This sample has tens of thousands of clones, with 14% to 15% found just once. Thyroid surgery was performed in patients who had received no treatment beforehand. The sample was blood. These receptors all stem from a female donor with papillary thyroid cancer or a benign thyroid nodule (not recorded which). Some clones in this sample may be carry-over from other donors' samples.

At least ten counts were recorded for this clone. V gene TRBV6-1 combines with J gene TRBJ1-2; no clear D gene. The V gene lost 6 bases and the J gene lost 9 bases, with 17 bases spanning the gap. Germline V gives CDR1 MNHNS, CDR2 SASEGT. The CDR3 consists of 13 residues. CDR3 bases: TGTGCCAGCAGGCAGGCGGGAGACACGAGCTACACCTTC. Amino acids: CASRQAGDTSYTF.

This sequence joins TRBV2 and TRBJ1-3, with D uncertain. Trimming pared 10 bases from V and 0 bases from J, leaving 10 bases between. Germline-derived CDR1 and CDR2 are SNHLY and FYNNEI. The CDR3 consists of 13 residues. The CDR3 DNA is TGTGCCACTCGGCGAAACTCTGGAAACACCATATATTTT. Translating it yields CATRRNSGNTIYF.

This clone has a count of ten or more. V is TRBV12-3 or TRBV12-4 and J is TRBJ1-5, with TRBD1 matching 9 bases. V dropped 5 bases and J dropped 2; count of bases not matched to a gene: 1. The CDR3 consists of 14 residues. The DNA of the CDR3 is TGTGCCAGCAGTCGACAGGGGGGCAATCAGCCCCAGCATTTT. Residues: CASSRQGGNQPQHF.

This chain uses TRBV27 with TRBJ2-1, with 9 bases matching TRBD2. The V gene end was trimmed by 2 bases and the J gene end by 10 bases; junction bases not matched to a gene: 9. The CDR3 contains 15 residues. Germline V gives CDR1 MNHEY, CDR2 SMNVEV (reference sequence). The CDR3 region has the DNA TGTGCCAGCAGTTTAACCAGCGGGAGGTCGTGGGAGCAGTTCTTC. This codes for CASSLTSGRSWEQFF.

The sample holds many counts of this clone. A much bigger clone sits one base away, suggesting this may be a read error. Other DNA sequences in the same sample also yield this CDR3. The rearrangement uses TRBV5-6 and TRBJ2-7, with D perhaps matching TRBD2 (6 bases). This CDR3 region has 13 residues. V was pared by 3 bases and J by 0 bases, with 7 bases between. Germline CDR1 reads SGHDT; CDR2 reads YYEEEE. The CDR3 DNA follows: TGTGCCAGCAGCTCGGGACTCTCCTACGAGCAGTACTTC. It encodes CASSSGLSYEQYF.

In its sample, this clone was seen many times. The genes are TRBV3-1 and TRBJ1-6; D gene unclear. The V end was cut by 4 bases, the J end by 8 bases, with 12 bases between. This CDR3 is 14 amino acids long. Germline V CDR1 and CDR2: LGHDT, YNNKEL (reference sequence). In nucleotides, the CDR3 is TGTGCCAGCAGCCCGGCCGCGGGTTATTCACCCCTCCACTTT. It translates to CASSPAAGYSPLHF. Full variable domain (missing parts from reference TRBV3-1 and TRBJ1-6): DTAVSQTPKYLVTQMGNDKSIKCEQNLGHDTMYWYKQDSKKFLKIMFSYNNKELIINETVPNRFSPKSPDKAHLNLHINSLELGDSAVYFCASSPAAGYSPLHFGNGTRLTVT.

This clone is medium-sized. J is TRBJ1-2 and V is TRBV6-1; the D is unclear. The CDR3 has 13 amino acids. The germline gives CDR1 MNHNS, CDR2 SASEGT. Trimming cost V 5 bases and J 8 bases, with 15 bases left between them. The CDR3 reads CASSFRADRGYTF. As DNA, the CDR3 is TGTGCCAGCAGTTTTCGGGCTGACCGAGGCTACACCTTC.

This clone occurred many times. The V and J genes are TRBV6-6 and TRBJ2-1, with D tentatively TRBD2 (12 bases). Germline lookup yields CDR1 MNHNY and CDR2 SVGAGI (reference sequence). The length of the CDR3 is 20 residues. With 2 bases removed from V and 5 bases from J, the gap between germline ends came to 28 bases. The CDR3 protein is CASSYTDRGRTSGRNNEQFF. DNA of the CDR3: TGTGCCAGCAGTTACACGGACAGGGGGCGTACTAGCGGGAGGAACAATGAGCAGTTCTTC.

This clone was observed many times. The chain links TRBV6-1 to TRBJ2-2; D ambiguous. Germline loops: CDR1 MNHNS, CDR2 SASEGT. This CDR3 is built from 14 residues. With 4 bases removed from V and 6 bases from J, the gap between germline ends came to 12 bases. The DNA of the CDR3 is TGTGCCAGCAGTGTACAAGCGCCGGCCGGGGAGCTGTTTTTT. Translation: CASSVQAPAGELFF.